This T cell receptor beta chain was captured in a study of cytomegalovirus exposure and HLA in healthy donors. General study findings and limits: A later look showed TCR association rates differing by HLA locus, highest for DRB1 and lowest for HLA-C.

On this clone itself: Antigen: not known.

Primers included in the PCR were 60 Vbeta and 13 Jbeta primers. Sequencing used immunoSEQ multiplex PCR; TCRdb keeps in-frame clones, though not all of them. Altogether about 210,000 clones are present, 70% to 90% being singletons, with the ten largest covering 2.5% to 3%. V trimming: 2 bases; J trimming: 2 bases; junction bases outside the gene matches: 14. The CDR3 consists of 19 residues. Germline loops: CDR1 MNHEY, CDR2 SMNVEV (reference sequence). The rearrangement uses TRBV27 and TRBJ1-1; 10 bases align to TRBD1. This clonotype was obtained from a man aged 25-40 years in good health and CMV-seronegative. What was sequenced was PBMCs. This chain's CDR3 is CASSLRQGARVGPNTEAFF. DNA of the CDR3: TGTGCCAGCAGTTTAAGACAGGGGGCGCGGGTCGGGCCAAACACTGAAGCTTTCTTT.